The clone carrying this T cell receptor (beta chain) has just a few counts. The cDNA 3' end received a ligated oligonucleotide with a UMI. The first PCR ran roughly 4 cycles with an equimolar RC1.1 and RC1.2 beta primer mix. Using its own MiXCR run on the UMI-ligation and nested PCR reads, TCRdb lists one record per CDR3 protein. Of tens of thousands of distinct CDR3 sequences listed, around 12% are singletons. Unfractionated PBMC were spiked with known numbers of KT2 clone cells. KT2 cells were mixed with fixed PBMC numbers at varying ratios. The V gene lost 2 bases and the J gene lost 0 bases, with 5 bases spanning the gap. Germline assignment: CDR1 DFQATT and CDR2 SNEGSKA (reference sequence). This CDR3 is 13 amino acids long. This sample was taken from a study of quantifying T cell responses using KT2 cells. On the study more broadly: RNA was reverse transcribed with TCR alpha and beta constant-region primers. A predetermined fluorescence threshold ended the second PCR, run as a qPCR.

The receptor was derived from a human donor. The sample was PBMCs spiked with cells of the T cell clone KT2. The genes are TRBV20-1 and TRBJ1-3; D not resolved. As DNA, the CDR3 is TGCAGTGCTAGACACCCCTCTGGAAACACCATATATTTT. It is translated as CSARHPSGNTIYF.